The rows below give T cell receptor beta chains drawn from one sample of a study of T cells in Graves' hyperthyroidism and ophthalmopathy. MiXCR, applied by TCRdb to the multiplex PCR reads, yields one record per CDR3 protein. Found here are a few hundred thousand distinct CDR3 sequences, 15% of them singletons; the top ten hold approximately 30%. Sequenced: blood. Receptors originate from a woman aged 30 to 39 with Graves' hyperthyroidism. Both conserved end residues are part of each CDR3. A D gene is named only where the DNA matches it firmly. The size entry is marked missing in some rows and otherwise reads once, few, many or a size class.

J gene: TRBJ2-1
V gene: TRBV6-1
D gene: TRBD2
clone size: few
CDR3 DNA: TGTGCCAGCAAGGCGGGACTAGCTATATCCTACAATGAGCAGTTCTTC
CDR3 protein: CASKAGLAISYNEQFF

J gene: TRBJ1-2
V gene: TRBV28
D gene: NA
clone size: many
CDR3 DNA: TGTGCCAGCAGTCCGACCTGGGGAGCCGCAATCGGCTACACCTTC
CDR3 protein: CASSPTWGAAIGYTF

J gene: TRBJ1-5
V gene: TRBV24-1
D gene: NA
clone size: NA
CDR3 DNA: TGTGCCACCAGTGATGCATCGGGACCGATTAGCAATCAGCCCCAGCATTTT
CDR3 protein: CATSDASGPISNQPQHF

J gene: TRBJ2-3
V gene: TRBV10-3
D gene: TRBD2
clone size: NA
CDR3 DNA: TGTGCCATCAGTTCTAGCGGGAGTGCCGATACGCAGTATTTT
CDR3 protein: CAISSSGSADTQYF

J gene: TRBJ1-6
V gene: TRBV6-1
D gene: NA
clone size: many
CDR3 DNA: TGTGCCAGCAGTGAAGAACAGAGGGGGAGGTCACCCCTCCACTTT
CDR3 protein: CASSEEQRGRSPLHF

J gene: TRBJ2-3
V gene: TRBV29-1
D gene: TRBD1
clone size: few
CDR3 DNA: TGCAGCGTTGTCAATTTGTCAGGGGGCTGGACAGATACGCAGTATTTT
CDR3 protein: CSVVNLSGGWTDTQYF

J gene: TRBJ1-2
V gene: TRBV6-1
D gene: NA
clone size: many
CDR3 DNA: TGTGCCAGCAGACTAAACGACAGGCTACACTATGGCTACACCTTC
CDR3 protein: CASRLNDRLHYGYTF

J gene: TRBJ1-5
V gene: TRBV27
D gene: NA
clone size: few
CDR3 DNA: TGTGCCAGCAGCACTGGGGGGGAAGGAAATCAGCCCCAGCATTTT
CDR3 protein: CASSTGGEGNQPQHF

J gene: TRBJ1-1
V gene: TRBV3-1
D gene: NA
clone size: many
CDR3 DNA: TGTGCCAGCAGCCAAGAGGCCAGCCAGAACACTGAAGCTTTCTTT
CDR3 protein: CASSQEASQNTEAFF

J gene: TRBJ1-2
V gene: TRBV7-9
D gene: NA
clone size: many
CDR3 DNA: TGTGCCAGCAGCTTAGATCACAGGGTTTTACTCTATGGCTACACCTTC
CDR3 protein: CASSLDHRVLLYGYTF

J gene: TRBJ1-1
V gene: TRBV6-1
D gene: NA
clone size: NA
CDR3 DNA: TGTGCCAGCAGAACCTGGACAGTGAACACTGAAGCTTTCTTT
CDR3 protein: CASRTWTVNTEAFF

J gene: TRBJ2-7
V gene: TRBV5-1
D gene: NA
clone size: NA
CDR3 DNA: TGCGCCAGCAGCTTGATACTCGAGGAGCAGTACTTC
CDR3 protein: CASSLILEEQYF

J gene: TRBJ2-5
V gene: TRBV4-1
D gene: NA
clone size: few
CDR3 DNA: TGCGCCAGCAGCCAAGAATGGGTTTACCAAGAGACCCAGTACTTC
CDR3 protein: CASSQEWVYQETQYF

J gene: TRBJ2-1
V gene: TRBV12-3/TRBV12-4
D gene: TRBD2
clone size: few
CDR3 DNA: TGTGCCAGCAGTAAGCCCGGGACTAGCCCCTACAATGAGCAGTTCTTC
CDR3 protein: CASSKPGTSPYNEQFF

J gene: TRBJ2-5
V gene: TRBV12-3/TRBV12-4
D gene: TRBD2
clone size: many
CDR3 DNA: TGTGCCAGCAGTCCTCAGCTAGCGGGGGAGACCCAGTACTTC
CDR3 protein: CASSPQLAGETQYF

J gene: TRBJ1-2
V gene: TRBV7-2
D gene: NA
clone size: once
CDR3 DNA: TGTGCCAGCAGCTCTACAGGGTTGGGTGGCTATGGCTACACCTTC
CDR3 protein: CASSSTGLGGYGYTF

J gene: TRBJ2-4
V gene: TRBV19
D gene: NA
clone size: NA
CDR3 DNA: TGTGCCAGTAGTAGAGGGACCCAGGGCATTCAGTACTTC
CDR3 protein: CASSRGTQGIQYF